The clone carrying this T cell receptor beta chain has just a few counts. The antigen is unknown. TCRbeta library preparation incorporated unique molecular identifiers. TCRdb ran MiXCR on the PCR reads and lists one entry per CDR3 protein. The table has 500,000 to 650,000 distinct CDR3 sequences, about 10% seen once. The data were obtained in a study of T-cell reconstitution after alpha-beta-depleted transplantation in children. Germline loops: CDR1 GTSNPN, CDR2 SVGIG (reference sequence). Trimming took off 5 bases at V and 6 bases at J, with 13 bases between the two ends. The CDR3 runs to 13 residues. Study-wide findings and caveats: The origin of alpha-beta T cells about two months after transplant was reportedly several hundred expanded graft clones. Fresh T-cell production supplied most of the T-cell counts and diversity seen one year after transplant. Some patients' high day-60 TCRbeta diversity was traced to surviving recipient T cells and thymic progenitors.

The sequence was collected from a female patient between 2 and 15 years old who had a stem cell transplant for aplastic anemia, so the T cells may come from the graft donor. The specimen comprised PBMCs, mostly from graft donor cells, sampled 180 days after TCRalphabeta/CD19-depleted stem cell transplant. V gene TRBV30 combines with J gene TRBJ2-2; D is undetermined. CDR3 amino acids: CAWGLVRAGELFF. Written as DNA, the CDR3 is TGTGCCTGGGGGCTGGTCCGGGCCGGGGAGCTGTTTTTT.